The clone carrying this T cell receptor beta chain has ten or more counts. The source of the sample is a study of blood T cell repertoires in COVID-19. On the study more broadly: Material from acute and convalescent COVID-19 was sourced from the United States, Italy and Spain. Sample material is recorded as cDNA or gDNA derived from T cells, B-cell-depleted T cells, or PBMCs.

In the original analysis: Amplification of reference gene primers provided the estimated nucleated cell counts. The assay was immunoSEQ multiplex PCR, and TCRdb's table has in-frame clones only and misses some. The V and J calls and the clone size are those of that table, but D and trimming were determined from the DNA. The sample has fewer than 250,000 clones; approximately 84% are singletons. The germline gives CDR1 LGHDT, CDR2 YNNKEL (reference sequence). The CDR3 runs 17 residues. The V end was cut by 4 bases, the J end by 6 bases, with 22 bases between. The V call is TRBV3-1 (or the pseudogene TRBV3-2), the J call TRBJ2-1, with D tentatively TRBD1 (7 bases). This receptor was identified in a woman at least 80 years old with acute or convalescent COVID-19. Sequencing was performed on peripheral blood. The CDR3 spells CASSPAGGRGPSNEQFF. The CDR3 coding sequence is TGTGCCAGCAGCCCCGCAGGGGGGCGGGGACCCTCCAATGAGCAGTTCTTC.